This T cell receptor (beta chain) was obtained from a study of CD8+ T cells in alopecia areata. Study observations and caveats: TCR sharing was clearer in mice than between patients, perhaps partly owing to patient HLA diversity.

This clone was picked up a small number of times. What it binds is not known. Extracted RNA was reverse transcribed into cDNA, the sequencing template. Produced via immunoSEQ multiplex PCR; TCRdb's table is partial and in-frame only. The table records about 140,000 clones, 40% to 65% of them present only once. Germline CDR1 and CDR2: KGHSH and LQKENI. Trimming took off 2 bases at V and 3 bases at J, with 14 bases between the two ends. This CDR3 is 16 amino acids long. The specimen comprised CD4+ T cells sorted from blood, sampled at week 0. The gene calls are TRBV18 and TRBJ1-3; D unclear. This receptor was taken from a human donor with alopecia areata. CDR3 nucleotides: TGTGCCAGCTCACCAACTGCAGGAAACCTTGGAAACACCATATATTTT. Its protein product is CASSPTAGNLGNTIYF.